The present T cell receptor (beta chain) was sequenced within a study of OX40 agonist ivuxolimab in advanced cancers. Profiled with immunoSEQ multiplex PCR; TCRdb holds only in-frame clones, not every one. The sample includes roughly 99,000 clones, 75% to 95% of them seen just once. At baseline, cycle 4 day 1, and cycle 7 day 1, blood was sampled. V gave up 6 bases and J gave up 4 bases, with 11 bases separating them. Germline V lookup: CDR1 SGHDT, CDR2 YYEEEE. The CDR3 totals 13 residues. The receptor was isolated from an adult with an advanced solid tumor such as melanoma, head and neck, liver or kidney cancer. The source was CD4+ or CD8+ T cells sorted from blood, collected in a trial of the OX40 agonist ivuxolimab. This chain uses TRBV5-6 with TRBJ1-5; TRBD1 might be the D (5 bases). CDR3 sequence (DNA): TGTGCCAGCAACTGGGGACGGAATCAGCCCCAGCATTTT. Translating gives CASNWGRNQPQHF.